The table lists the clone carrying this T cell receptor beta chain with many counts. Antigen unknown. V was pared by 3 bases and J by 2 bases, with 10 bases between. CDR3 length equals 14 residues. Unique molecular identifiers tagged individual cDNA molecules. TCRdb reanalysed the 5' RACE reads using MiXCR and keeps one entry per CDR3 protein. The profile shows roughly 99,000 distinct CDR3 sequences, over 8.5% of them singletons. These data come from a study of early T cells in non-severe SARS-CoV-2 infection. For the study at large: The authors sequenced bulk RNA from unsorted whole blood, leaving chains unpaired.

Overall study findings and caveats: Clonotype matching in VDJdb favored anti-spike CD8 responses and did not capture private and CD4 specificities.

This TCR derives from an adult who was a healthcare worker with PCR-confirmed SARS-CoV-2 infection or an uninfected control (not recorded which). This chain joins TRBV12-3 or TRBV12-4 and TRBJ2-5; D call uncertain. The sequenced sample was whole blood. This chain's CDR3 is CASSFQRLQETQYF. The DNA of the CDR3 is TGTGCCAGCAGTTTTCAACGACTTCAAGAGACCCAGTACTTC.